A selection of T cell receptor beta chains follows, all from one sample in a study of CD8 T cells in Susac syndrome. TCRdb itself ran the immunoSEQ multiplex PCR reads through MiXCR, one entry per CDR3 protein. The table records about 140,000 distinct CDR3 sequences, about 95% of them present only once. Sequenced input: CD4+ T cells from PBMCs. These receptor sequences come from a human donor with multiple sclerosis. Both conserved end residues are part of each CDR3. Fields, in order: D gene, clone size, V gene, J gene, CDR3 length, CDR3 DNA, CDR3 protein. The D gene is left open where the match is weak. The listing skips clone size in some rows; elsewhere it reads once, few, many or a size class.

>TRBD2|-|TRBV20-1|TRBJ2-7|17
TGCAGTGCTAGAGATCCCCGGACTAGCGGGGGCTCCTACGAGCAGTACTTC
CSARDPRTSGGSYEQYF
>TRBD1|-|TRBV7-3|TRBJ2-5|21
TGTGCCAGCAGCTTAGCCGCCGCCTGGGACAGGGGCCCGCAAGGCCAAGAGACCCAGTACTTC
CASSLAAAWDRGPQGQETQYF
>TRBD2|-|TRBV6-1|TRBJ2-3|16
TGTGCCAGCAGTGGATCCTCTAGCGGGAGTAGAGATACGCAGTATTTT
CASSGSSSGSRDTQYF
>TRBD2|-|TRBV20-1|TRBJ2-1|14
TGCAGTGCTAGAGGACTAGCGGGCTACAATGAGCAGTTCTTC
CSARGLAGYNEQFF
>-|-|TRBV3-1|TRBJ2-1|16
TGTGCCAGCAGCCAAGATCAAGCAGAGGGGGACGATGAGCAGTTCTTC
CASSQDQAEGDDEQFF
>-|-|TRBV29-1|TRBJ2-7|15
TGCAGCGTTGACAAAGCAGGGGCGTATCCCTCCGAGCAGTACTTC
CSVDKAGAYPSEQYF
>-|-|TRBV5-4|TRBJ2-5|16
TGTGCCAGCAGCTTGGCCCGGGACGGAGCCCCGAGGACCCAGTACTTC
CASSLARDGAPRTQYF
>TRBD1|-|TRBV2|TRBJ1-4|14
TGTGCCAGCAGCGTCCAGGGGGCGAATGAAAAACTGTTTTTT
CASSVQGANEKLFF
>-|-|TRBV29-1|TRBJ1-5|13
TGCAGCGTTGCGTCCACAAGCAATCAGCCCCAGCATTTT
CSVASTSNQPQHF
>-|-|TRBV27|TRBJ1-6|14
TGTGCCAGCAGTTTAAGGGGAGGCAATTCACCCCTCCACTTT
CASSLRGGNSPLHF
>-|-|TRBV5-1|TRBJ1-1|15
TGCGCCAGCCGCCCGGGGGCCATTTCGAACACTGAAGCTTTCTTT
CASRPGAISNTEAFF
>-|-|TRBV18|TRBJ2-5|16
TGTGCCAGCTCGCACCTTACTTCGGGGGCCCAAGAGACCCAGTACTTC
CASSHLTSGAQETQYF
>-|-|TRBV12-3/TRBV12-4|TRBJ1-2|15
TGTGCCAGCAGGTCACCCAACACTGGTTTCTATGGCTACACCTTC
CASRSPNTGFYGYTF
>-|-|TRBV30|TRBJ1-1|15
TGTGCCTGGAGTGTGTGGGGTTCCAGGAACACTGAAGCTTTCTTT
CAWSVWGSRNTEAFF
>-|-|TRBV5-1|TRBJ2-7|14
TGCGCCAGCAGCTTGCGTGGACTGCCCTACGAGCAGTACTTC
CASSLRGLPYEQYF
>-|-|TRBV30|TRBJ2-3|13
TGTGCCTGTTCTGCAGGGATCACAGATACGCAGTATTTT
CACSAGITDTQYF
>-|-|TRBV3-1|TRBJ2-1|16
TGTGCCAGCAGCCAAACCACAGCGGGTGCCTACAATGAGCAGTTCTTC
CASSQTTAGAYNEQFF
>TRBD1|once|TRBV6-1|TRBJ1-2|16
TGTGCCAGCAGGAAAAAACCGGGACAGGGGGCTCGGGGCTACACCTTC
CASRKKPGQGARGYTF
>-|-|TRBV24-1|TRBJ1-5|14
TGTGCCACCAGTAGCCCAAGTAGCAATCAGCCCCAGCATTTT
CATSSPSSNQPQHF